A single sample gave rise to the 16 T cell receptor beta chains below, sequenced in a study of OX40 agonist ivuxolimab in advanced cancers. Sequencing used immunoSEQ multiplex PCR; TCRdb keeps in-frame clones, though not all of them. The sample lists some 70,000 clones, more than 70% occurring once. This material consisted of CD4+ or CD8+ T cells sorted from blood, taken in a trial of the OX40 agonist ivuxolimab. The origin of the receptors is an adult with an advanced solid tumor such as melanoma, head and neck, liver or kidney cancer.

J is TRBJ2-1 and V is TRBV2; 11 bases map to TRBD2. The trim removed 3 bases at V and 2 bases at J, leaving 6 bases unmatched. The CDR3 consists of 17 residues. CDR1 is SNHLY and CDR2 is FYNNEI in the germline V gene. The CDR3 region is CASSDGASGGTYNEQFF. For the CDR3, the DNA is TGTGCCAGCAGTGACGGCGCTAGCGGGGGGACCTACAATGAGCAGTTCTTC.

The rearrangement uses TRBV6-1 and TRBJ1-6; no clear D. This CDR3 spans 15 amino acids. V lost 6 bases to trimming and J lost 6 bases, with 15 bases between them. The germline V gene encodes CDR1 MNHNS and CDR2 SASEGT. DNA for the CDR3: TGTGCCAGCAGACCCCCACTACAGCTTAATTCACCCCTCCACTTT. It specifies CASRPPLQLNSPLHF.

The chain is built from TRBV7-2 and TRBJ2-4; 7 nucleotides line up with TRBD1. Trimming removed 0 bases from V and 9 bases from J; junction bases left unmatched: 11. Germline lookup yields CDR1 SGHTA and CDR2 FQGNSA. The length of the CDR3 is 16 residues. CDR3 sequence: CASSLAGQVHYGIQYF. CDR3 sequence (DNA): TGTGCCAGCAGCTTAGCTGGACAGGTTCATTATGGCATTCAGTACTTC.

The chain recombines TRBV12-5 with TRBJ2-3, with 9 bases fitting TRBD2. The CDR3 has 17 residues. The V gene end was trimmed by 0 bases and the J gene end by 4 bases; junction bases not matched to a gene: 8. Germline V gives CDR1 LGHNT, CDR2 FRNRAP. The CDR3 coding sequence is TGTGCTAGTGGTTTGGTGGTAGTAGCGGGAGCTGCAGATACGCAGTATTTT. Translating gives CASGLVVVAGAADTQYF. The entire variable domain, with the rest obtained from reference TRBV12-5 and TRBJ2-3, is as follows: DARVTQTPRHKVTEMGQEVTMRCQPILGHNTVFWYRQTMMQGLELLAYFRNRAPLDDSGMPKDRFSAEMPDATLATLKIQPSEPRDSAVYFCASGLVVVAGAADTQYFGPGTRLTVL.

The gene calls are TRBV5-4 and TRBJ2-7; the D call may be TRBD1 or TRBD2 (5 bases each). This CDR3 region has 14 residues. The V gene lost 2 bases and the J gene lost 1 base, with 10 bases spanning the gap. Germline lookup yields CDR1 SGHNT and CDR2 YYREEE (reference sequence). This CDR3 is CASSFWGISYEQYV. Here the CDR3 DNA reads TGTGCCAGCAGCTTCTGGGGGATATCCTACGAGCAGTACGTC.

The V and J genes are TRBV5-1 and TRBJ2-1, with TRBD2 as a possible D gene (6 bases). V was shortened by 3 bases and J by 8 bases, with 24 bases between the two germline ends. CDR3 size: 17 residues. Germline CDR1 is SGHRS and CDR2 is YFSETQ. In DNA, the CDR3 is TGCGCCAGCAGCTCCACCCGGGGGATGCGCCGGAAGGATGAGCAGTTCTTC. Translation: CASSSTRGMRRKDEQFF.

This clone has just a few counts. The J gene is TRBJ2-3, the V gene TRBV6-5; weak D call: TRBD1 (9 bases). The V and J ends lost 6 bases and 5 bases respectively, with 18 bases between them. The CDR3 runs to 15 residues. In germline, CDR1 is MNHEY, CDR2 SVGAGI. The CDR3 nucleotides read TGTGCCAGCAGGCTACAGGGGGCGGGGGGAGATACGCAGTATTTT. Its protein product is CASRLQGAGGDTQYF.

The rearrangement joins TRBV5-1 to TRBJ1-6; D gene unclear. The V gene's germline CDR1 is SGHRS and CDR2 YFSETQ. The CDR3 extends over 16 amino acids. Trimming took 0 bases from V and 5 from J, leaving 12 bases between them. For the CDR3, the DNA is TGCGCCAGCAGCTTGGGGCAGAACAAGAATAATTCACCCCTCCACTTT. Residues: CASSLGQNKNNSPLHF.

The genes are TRBV7-3 and TRBJ2-3, with D unresolved. CDR3 length: 13 residues. Germline loops: CDR1 SGHTA, CDR2 FQGTGA. The V end was cut by 2 bases, the J end by 4 bases, with 7 bases between. The CDR3 nucleotides read TGTGCCAGCAGCTTATGGTCAGCAGATACGCAGTATTTT. Its translation is CASSLWSADTQYF.

The chain uses TRBV6-1 and TRBJ2-7; D gene uncertain. This CDR3 region has 14 residues. V gave up 2 bases and J gave up 0 bases, with 8 bases separating them. CDR1 MNHNS and CDR2 SASEGT come from the germline V gene. CDR3 in amino acids: CASSELWSSYEQYV. CDR3 DNA: TGTGCCAGCAGTGAACTATGGTCCTCCTACGAGCAGTACGTC.

This clone was detected a few times. The chain recombines TRBV7-9 with TRBJ1-6; TRBD1 matches 8 bases. The CDR3 extends over 14 amino acids. Germline V gene lookup returns CDR1 SEHNR and CDR2 FQNEAQ (reference sequence). The ends lost 6 bases at V and 10 bases at J; junction bases unmatched: 8. CDR3 bases: TGTGCCAGCAGTCTGACAGGGGAAGGATCACCCCTCCACTTT. Amino acid sequence: CASSLTGEGSPLHF.

This chain uses TRBV19 with TRBJ1-5; D gene ambiguous. This CDR3 region has 15 residues. Trimming removed 3 bases from V and 4 bases from J, with 13 bases in between. Germline CDR1 and CDR2: LNHDA and SQIVND (reference sequence). CDR3 bases: TGTGCCAGTAGTATTTATTTTTCTACAAATCAGCCCCAGCATTTT. It yields the protein CASSIYFSTNQPQHF. Based on the CDR3 plus reference TRBV19 and TRBJ1-5, the full variable domain is DGGITQSPKYLFRKEGQNVTLSCEQNLNHDAMYWYRQDPGQGLRLIYYSQIVNDFQKGDIAEGYSVSREKKESFPLTVTSAQKNPTAFYLCASSIYFSTNQPQHFGDGTRLSIL.

The chain joins TRBV5-6 to TRBJ1-1; D unresolved. With 2 bases removed from V and 1 base from J, the gap between germline ends came to 3 bases. In germline, CDR1 is SGHDT, CDR2 YYEEEE. The CDR3 totals 12 residues. CDR3 loop: CASSLRNTEAFF. The CDR3, as DNA: TGTGCCAGCAGCTTAAGGAACACTGAAGCTTTCTTT.

The rearrangement links TRBV19 to TRBJ1-5; 7 bases are a match to TRBD1. V was clipped by 1 base and J by 8 bases; unmatched bases: 5. CDR3 length: 14 residues. Germline V CDR1 and CDR2: LNHDA, SQIVND (reference sequence). The CDR3 nucleotides read TGTGCCAGTAGTATAGTTGTCAGGGGGAAGCCCCAGCATTTT. Encoded protein: CASSIVVRGKPQHF.

The chain links TRBV2 to TRBJ1-4; D unresolved. Germline values: CDR1 SNHLY, CDR2 FYNNEI. The ends were cut back, 7 bases at V and 5 bases at J, with 11 bases in the middle. The CDR3 spans 13 residues. The CDR3 bases are TGTGCCAGCAAGGCACAGCAAAATGAAAAACTGTTTTTT. This translates into CASKAQQNEKLFF.

V and J are TRBV18 and TRBJ2-1; the match to TRBD2 covers 8 bases. CDR3 length: 16 residues. V was pared by 4 bases and J by 1 base, with 6 bases of the junction left unmatched. Per the germline V gene, CDR1 is KGHSH and CDR2 is LQKENI. CDR3 sequence reads: CASSLYGGASYNEQFF. CDR3 in DNA: TGTGCCAGCTCACTTTACGGGGGGGCGTCCTACAATGAGCAGTTCTTC.